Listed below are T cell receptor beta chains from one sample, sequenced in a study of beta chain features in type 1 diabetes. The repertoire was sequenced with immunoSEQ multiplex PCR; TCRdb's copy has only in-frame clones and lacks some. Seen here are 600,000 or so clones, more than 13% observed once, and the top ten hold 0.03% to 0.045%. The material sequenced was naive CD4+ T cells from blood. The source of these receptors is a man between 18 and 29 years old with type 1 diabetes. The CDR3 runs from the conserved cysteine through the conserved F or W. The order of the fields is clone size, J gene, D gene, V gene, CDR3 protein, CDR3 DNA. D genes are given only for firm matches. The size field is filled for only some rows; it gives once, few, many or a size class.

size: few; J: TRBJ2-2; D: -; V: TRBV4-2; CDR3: CASSQEGSGELFF; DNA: TGTGCCAGCAGCCAAGAAGGATCCGGGGAGCTGTTTTTT
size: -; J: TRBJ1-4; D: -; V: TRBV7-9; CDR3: CASSPAGGLQANEKLFF; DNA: TGTGCCAGCAGCCCGGCAGGCGGTCTGCAGGCTAATGAAAAACTGTTTTTT
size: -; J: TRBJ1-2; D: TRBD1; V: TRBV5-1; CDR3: CASSYLQGNYGYTF; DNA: TGCGCCAGCAGCTACCTACAGGGGAACTATGGCTACACCTTC
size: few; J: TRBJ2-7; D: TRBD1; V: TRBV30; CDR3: CAWRSPKLRQGINYEQYF; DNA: TGTGCCTGGAGATCTCCCAAACTTAGACAGGGGATCAACTACGAGCAGTACTTC
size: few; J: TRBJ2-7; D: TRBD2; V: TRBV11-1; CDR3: CASSLGAGDPYEQYF; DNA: TGTGCCAGCAGCTTAGGGGCGGGGGATCCCTACGAGCAGTACTTC
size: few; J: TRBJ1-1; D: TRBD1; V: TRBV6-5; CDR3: CACSQGARNKAFF; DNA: TGTGCCTGTAGCCAGGGGGCGCGGAATAAAGCTTTCTTT
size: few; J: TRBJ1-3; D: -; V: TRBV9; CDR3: CASSARDYSGNTIYF; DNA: TGTGCCAGCAGCGCCCGGGACTACTCTGGAAACACCATATATTTT
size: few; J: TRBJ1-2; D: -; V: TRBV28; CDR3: CASRIPRGQSGYTF; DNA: TGTGCCAGCAGGATCCCCCGGGGCCAATCTGGCTACACCTTC
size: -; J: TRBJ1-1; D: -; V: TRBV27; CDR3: CASSVDNRVNTEAFF; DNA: TGTGCCAGCAGTGTGGATAACAGGGTGAACACTGAAGCTTTCTTT
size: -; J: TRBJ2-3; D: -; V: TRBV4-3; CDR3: CASSRGLGNTGFGTDTQYF; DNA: TGCGCCAGCAGCCGGGGGCTGGGGAATACGGGCTTTGGGACAGATACGCAGTATTTT
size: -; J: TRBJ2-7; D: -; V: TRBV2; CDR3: CASSELVEQYF; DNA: TGTGCCAGCAGTGAACTGGTGGAGCAGTACTTC
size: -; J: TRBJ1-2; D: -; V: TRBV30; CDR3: CAWTLGDYGYTF; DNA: TGTGCCTGGACCCTCGGCGACTATGGCTACACCTTC
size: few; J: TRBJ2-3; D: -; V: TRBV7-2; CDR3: CASSRTQALSTDTQYF; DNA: TGTGCCAGCAGCCGGACGCAGGCTCTTAGCACAGATACGCAGTATTTT
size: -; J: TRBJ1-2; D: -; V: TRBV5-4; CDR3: CASSPPGFSGYTF; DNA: TGTGCCAGCAGCCCTCCCGGTTTCTCTGGCTACACCTTC
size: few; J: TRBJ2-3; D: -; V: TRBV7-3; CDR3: CASSSGEAQYF; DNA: TGTGCCAGCAGCTCCGGGGAGGCGCAGTATTTT
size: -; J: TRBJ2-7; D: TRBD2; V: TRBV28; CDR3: CASSLGGSYEQYF; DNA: TGTGCCAGCAGTTTGGGGGGGTCCTACGAGCAGTACTTC
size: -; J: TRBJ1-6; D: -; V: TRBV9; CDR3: CASSALGSSYNSPLHF; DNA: TGTGCCAGCAGCGCCCTTGGGAGCTCCTATAATTCACCCCTCCACTTT
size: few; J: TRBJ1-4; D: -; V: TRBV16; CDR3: CASSLNPGVNEKLFF; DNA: TGTGCCAGCAGCCTGAACCCAGGGGTGAATGAAAAACTGTTTTTT
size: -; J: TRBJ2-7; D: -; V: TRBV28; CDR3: CASSLPPGYEQYF; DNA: TGTGCCAGCAGTCTCCCTCCAGGATACGAGCAGTACTTC
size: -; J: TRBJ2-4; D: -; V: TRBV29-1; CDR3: CSVEDVQKPQYF; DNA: TGCAGCGTTGAAGACGTTCAGAAACCCCAGTACTTC
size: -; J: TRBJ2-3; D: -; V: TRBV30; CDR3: CAWSAEEWTYNHTQYF; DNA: TGTGCCTGGAGTGCCGAAGAATGGACGTATAACCATACGCAGTATTTT
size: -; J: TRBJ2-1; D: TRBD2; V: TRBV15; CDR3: CATSRSGGLSNEQFF; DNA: TGTGCCACCAGCCGTAGCGGGGGCCTCTCCAATGAGCAGTTCTTC
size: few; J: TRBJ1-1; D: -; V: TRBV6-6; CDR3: CASSYSRLNTEAFF; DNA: TGTGCCAGCAGTTACTCGAGATTGAACACTGAAGCTTTCTTT
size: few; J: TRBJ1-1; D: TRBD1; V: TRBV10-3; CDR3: CAISGTGDTEAFF; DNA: TGTGCCATCAGTGGGACAGGGGACACTGAAGCTTTCTTT
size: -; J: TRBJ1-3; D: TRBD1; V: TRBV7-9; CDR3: CASSPPGQGEPMSGNTIYF; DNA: TGTGCCAGCAGCCCGCCGGGACAGGGGGAACCCATGTCTGGAAACACCATATATTTT
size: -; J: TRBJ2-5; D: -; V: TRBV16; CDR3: CASSREVEETQYF; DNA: TGTGCCAGCAGCCGAGAAGTCGAAGAGACCCAGTACTTC
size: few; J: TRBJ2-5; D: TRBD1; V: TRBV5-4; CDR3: CASSLTGAETQYF; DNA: TGTGCCAGCAGCTTGACAGGGGCAGAGACCCAGTACTTC
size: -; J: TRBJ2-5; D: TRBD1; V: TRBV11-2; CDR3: CASSPETGGAKTQYF; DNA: TGTGCCAGCAGCCCCGAGACAGGGGGCGCGAAGACCCAGTACTTC
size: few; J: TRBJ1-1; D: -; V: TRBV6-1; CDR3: CASSATEIRTAEAFF; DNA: TGTGCCAGCAGTGCGACAGAGATTCGGACCGCTGAAGCTTTCTTT
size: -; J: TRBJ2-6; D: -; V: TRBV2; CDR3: CASSGPGANVLTF; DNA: TGTGCCAGCAGTGGACCAGGGGCCAACGTCCTGACTTTC
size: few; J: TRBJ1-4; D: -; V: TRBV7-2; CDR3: CASSPVGVEKLFF; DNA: TGTGCCAGCAGTCCCGTAGGGGTGGAAAAACTGTTTTTT
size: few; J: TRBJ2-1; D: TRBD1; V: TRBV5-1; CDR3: CASSLKGGSSNEQFF; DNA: TGCGCCAGCAGCTTGAAAGGGGGCTCTAGCAATGAGCAGTTCTTC
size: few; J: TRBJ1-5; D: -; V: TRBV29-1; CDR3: CSVGSGDGQPQHF; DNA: TGCAGCGTGGGGTCCGGGGATGGCCAGCCCCAGCATTTT
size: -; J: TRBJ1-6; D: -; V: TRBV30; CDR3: CAWRFLQSPLHF; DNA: TGTGCCTGGAGGTTCTTGCAATCACCCCTCCACTTT
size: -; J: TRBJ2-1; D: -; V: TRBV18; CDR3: CASSPQGFSYNEQFF; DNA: TGTGCCAGCTCACCACAGGGGTTCTCCTACAATGAGCAGTTCTTC
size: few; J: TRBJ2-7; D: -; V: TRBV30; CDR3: CAWSESSYEQYF; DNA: TGTGCCTGGAGTGAAAGCTCCTACGAGCAGTACTTC
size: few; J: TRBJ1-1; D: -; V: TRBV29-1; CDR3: CSVKPSGNRALNTEAFF; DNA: TGCAGCGTTAAACCTTCGGGGAACAGGGCCCTGAACACTGAAGCTTTCTTT
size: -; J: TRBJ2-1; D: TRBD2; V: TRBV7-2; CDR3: CASSLGASGAGNEQFF; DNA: TGTGCCAGCAGCTTAGGGGCTAGCGGAGCCGGAAATGAGCAGTTCTTC
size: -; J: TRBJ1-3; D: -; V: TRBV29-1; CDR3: CSVPGGGNTIYF; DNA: TGCAGCGTCCCCGGGGGGGGAAACACCATATATTTT
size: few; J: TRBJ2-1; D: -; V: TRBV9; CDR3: CASSVGSPRLYNEQFF; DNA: TGTGCCAGCAGCGTGGGCTCTCCTAGACTATACAATGAGCAGTTCTTC
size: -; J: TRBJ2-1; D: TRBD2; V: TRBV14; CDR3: CASSSGTSRSNEQFF; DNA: TGTGCCAGCAGCTCTGGGACTAGCCGTAGCAATGAGCAGTTCTTC
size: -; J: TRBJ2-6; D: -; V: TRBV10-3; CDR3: CAISQGEAGANVLTF; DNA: TGTGCCATCAGTCAGGGTGAGGCTGGGGCCAACGTCCTGACTTTC
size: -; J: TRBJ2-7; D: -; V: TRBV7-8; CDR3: CASSSGGRGYEQYF; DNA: TGTGCCAGCAGCTCAGGCGGGCGGGGCTACGAGCAGTACTTC
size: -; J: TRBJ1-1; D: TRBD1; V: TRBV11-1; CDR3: CASSRQGNTEAFF; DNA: TGTGCCAGCAGCCGACAGGGGAACACTGAAGCTTTCTTT
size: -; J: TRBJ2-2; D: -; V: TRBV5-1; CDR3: CASSSRQGGELFF; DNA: TGCGCCAGCAGCAGTCGGCAAGGCGGGGAGCTGTTTTTT
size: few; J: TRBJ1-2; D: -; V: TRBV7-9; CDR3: CASNLYTF; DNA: TGTGCCAGCAACCTCTACACCTTC
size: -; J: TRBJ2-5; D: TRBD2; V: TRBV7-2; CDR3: CASSFLAGGRETQYF; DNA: TGTGCCAGCAGCTTCCTAGCGGGGGGGAGAGAGACCCAGTACTTC
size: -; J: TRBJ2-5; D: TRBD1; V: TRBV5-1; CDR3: CASSQGISGQGRGETQYF; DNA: TGCGCCAGCAGTCAGGGAATCTCGGGACAGGGTCGCGGAGAGACCCAGTACTTC
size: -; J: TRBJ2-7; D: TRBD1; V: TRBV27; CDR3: CASSITGQTYEQYF; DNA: TGTGCCAGCAGTATCACGGGACAGACCTACGAGCAGTACTTC
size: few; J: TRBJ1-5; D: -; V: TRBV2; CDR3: CASSGGSLQGNQPQHF; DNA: TGTGCCAGCAGTGGGGGGAGCCTCCAAGGCAATCAGCCCCAGCATTTT
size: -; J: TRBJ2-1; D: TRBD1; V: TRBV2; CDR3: CASSEQGSEQFF; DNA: TGTGCCAGCAGCGAACAGGGGAGTGAGCAGTTCTTC
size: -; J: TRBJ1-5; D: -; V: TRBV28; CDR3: CASSFRGNGLNNQPQHF; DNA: TGTGCCAGCAGTTTCAGAGGTAATGGCTTGAACAATCAGCCCCAGCATTTT
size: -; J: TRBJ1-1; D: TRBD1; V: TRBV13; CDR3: CASSLGTGDRGTEAFF; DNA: TGTGCCAGCAGCTTAGGCACGGGGGACAGGGGTACTGAAGCTTTCTTT
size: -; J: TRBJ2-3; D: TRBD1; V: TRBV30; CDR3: CAWSGGPGGGTDTQYF; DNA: TGTGCCTGGAGTGGGGGCCCAGGGGGTGGCACAGATACGCAGTATTTT
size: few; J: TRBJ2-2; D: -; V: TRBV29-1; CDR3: CSAEPATGELFF; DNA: TGCAGCGCCGAGCCAGCAACCGGGGAGCTGTTTTTT
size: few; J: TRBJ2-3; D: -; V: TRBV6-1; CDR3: CASSESGELDTQYF; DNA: TGTGCCAGCAGTGAATCGGGGGAATTAGATACGCAGTATTTT